This T cell receptor beta chain was obtained from a study of shared clonotypes between healthy human individuals. Germline V gives CDR1 MNHEY, CDR2 SMNVEV (reference sequence). Trimming left V 2 bases short and J 9 bases short, with 23 bases between. The CDR3 sequence is 16 residues long. TCRdb's table, derived via immunoSEQ multiplex PCR, lists solely in-frame clones and lacks some. This sample has around 2.1 million clones; 85% to 95% occur once, and the top ten carry under 2%. Selected positively for CCR7 and CD45RO-negative, naive CD8 cells excluded terminally differentiated effector memory CD45RA+ cells. All donors were healthy HIV-negative adults lacking recent acute infections or vaccinations. This clone has just one count.

The chain links TRBV27 to TRBJ2-7; TRBD1 or TRBD2 may be the D gene (5 bases each). The specimen was naive CD8+ T cells from PBMCs. The clonotype was recovered from a man aged 18 to 35 in good health. Some clones in this sample may be carry-over from other donors' samples. CDR3: CASSLPPGTPMRWQYF. CDR3 coding DNA: TGTGCCAGCAGTTTACCCCCTGGGACGCCGATGAGGTGGCAGTACTTC.